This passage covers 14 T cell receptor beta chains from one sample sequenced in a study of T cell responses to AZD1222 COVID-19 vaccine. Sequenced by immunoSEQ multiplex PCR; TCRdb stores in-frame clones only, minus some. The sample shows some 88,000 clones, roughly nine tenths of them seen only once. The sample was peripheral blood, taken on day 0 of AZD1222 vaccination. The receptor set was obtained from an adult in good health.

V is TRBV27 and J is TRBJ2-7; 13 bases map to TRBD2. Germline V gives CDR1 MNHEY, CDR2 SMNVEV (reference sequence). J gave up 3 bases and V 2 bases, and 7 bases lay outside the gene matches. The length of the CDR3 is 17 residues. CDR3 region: CASSLRTSGGGFYEQYF. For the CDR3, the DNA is TGTGCCAGCAGTTTAAGGACTAGCGGGGGTGGATTCTACGAGCAGTACTTC.

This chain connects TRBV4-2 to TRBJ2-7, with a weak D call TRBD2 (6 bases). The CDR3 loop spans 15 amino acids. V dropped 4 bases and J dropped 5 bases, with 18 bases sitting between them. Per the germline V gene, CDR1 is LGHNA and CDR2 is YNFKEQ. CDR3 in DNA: TGTGCCAGCAGCCTAAGTACGGGGGACGGGAACGAGCAGTACTTC. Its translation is CASSLSTGDGNEQYF.

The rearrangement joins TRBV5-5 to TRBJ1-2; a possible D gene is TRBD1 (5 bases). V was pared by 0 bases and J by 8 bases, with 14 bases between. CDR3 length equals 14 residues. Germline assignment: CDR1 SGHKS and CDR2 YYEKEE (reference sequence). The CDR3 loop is CASSLGTLRGGYTF. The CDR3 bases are TGTGCCAGCAGCTTGGGGACCCTAAGGGGAGGCTACACCTTC.

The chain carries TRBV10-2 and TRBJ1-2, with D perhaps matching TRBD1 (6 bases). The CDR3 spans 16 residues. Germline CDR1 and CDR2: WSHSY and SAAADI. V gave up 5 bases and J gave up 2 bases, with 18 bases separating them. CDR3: CASSLGPGEPNYGYTF. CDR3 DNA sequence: TGCGCCAGCAGTTTGGGTCCAGGGGAACCCAACTATGGCTACACCTTC.

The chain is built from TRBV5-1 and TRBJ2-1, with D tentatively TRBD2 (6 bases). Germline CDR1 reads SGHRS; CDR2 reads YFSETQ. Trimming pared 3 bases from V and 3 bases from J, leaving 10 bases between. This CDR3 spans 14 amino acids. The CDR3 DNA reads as TGCGCCAGCAGCTCGGGGGATGTCTACAATGAGCAGTTCTTC. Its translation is CASSSGDVYNEQFF. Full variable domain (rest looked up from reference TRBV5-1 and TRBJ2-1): KAGVTQTPRYLIKTRGQQVTLSCSPISGHRSVSWYQQTPGQGLQFLFEYFSETQRNKGNFPGRFSGRQFSNSRSEMNVSTLELGDSALYLCASSSGDVYNEQFFGPGTRLTVL.

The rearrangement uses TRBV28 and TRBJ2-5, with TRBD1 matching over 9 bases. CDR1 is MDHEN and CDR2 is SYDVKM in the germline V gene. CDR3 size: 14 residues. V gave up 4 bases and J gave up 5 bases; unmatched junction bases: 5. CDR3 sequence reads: CASSSTGGAETQYF. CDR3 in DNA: TGTGCCAGCAGTTCTACAGGGGGCGCGGAGACCCAGTACTTC. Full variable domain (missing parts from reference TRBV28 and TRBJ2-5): DVKVTQSSRYLVKRTGEKVFLECVQDMDHENMFWYRQDPGLGLRLIYFSYDVKMKEKGDIPEGYSVSREKKERFSLILESASTNQTSMYLCASSSTGGAETQYFGPGTRLLVL.

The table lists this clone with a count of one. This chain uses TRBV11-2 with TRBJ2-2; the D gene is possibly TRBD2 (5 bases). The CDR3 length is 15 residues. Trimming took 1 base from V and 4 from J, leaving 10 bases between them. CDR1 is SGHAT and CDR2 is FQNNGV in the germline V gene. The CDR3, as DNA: TGTGCCAGCAGCTTAGGGCAGAGGGCCACCGGGGAGCTGTTTTTT. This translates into CASSLGQRATGELFF.

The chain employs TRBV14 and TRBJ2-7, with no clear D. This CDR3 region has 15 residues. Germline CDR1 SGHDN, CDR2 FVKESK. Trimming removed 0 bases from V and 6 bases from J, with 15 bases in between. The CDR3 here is CASSQDLGPLSEQYF. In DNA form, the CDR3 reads TGTGCCAGCAGCCAAGATCTTGGCCCTCTAAGCGAGCAGTACTTC. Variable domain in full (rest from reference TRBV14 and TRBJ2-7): EAGVTQFPSHSVIEKGQTVTLRCDPISGHDNLYWYRRVMGKEIKFLLHFVKESKQDESGMPNNRFLAERTGGTYSTLKVQPAELEDSGVYFCASSQDLGPLSEQYFGPGTRLTVT.

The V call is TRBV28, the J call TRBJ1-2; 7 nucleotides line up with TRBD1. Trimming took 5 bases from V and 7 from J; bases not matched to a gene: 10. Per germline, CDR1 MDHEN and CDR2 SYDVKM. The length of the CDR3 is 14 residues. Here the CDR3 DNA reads TGTGCCAGCAGTCCGTGGGGACAGACGGGTGGCTACACCTTC. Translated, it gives CASSPWGQTGGYTF.

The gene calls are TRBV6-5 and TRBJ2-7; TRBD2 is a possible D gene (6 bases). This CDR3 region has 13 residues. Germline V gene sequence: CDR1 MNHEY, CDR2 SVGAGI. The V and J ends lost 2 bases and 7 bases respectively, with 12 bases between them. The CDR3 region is CASSYPSGVEQYF. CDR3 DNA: TGTGCCAGCAGTTACCCCTCGGGGGTAGAGCAGTACTTC.

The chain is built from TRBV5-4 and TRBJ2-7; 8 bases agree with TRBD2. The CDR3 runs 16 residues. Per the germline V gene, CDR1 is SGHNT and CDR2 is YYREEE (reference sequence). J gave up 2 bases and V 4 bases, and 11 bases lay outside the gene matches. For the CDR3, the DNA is TGTGCCAGCAGCCCGGGGGGTAGCGGGACCCCCTACGAGCAGTACTTC. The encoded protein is CASSPGGSGTPYEQYF.

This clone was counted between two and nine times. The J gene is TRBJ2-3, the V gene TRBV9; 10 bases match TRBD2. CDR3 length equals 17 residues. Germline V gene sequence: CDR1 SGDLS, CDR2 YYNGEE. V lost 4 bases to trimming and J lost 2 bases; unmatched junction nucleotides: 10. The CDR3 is CASSSGASGSHTDTQYF. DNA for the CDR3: TGTGCCAGCAGCTCAGGTGCTAGCGGGAGTCACACAGATACGCAGTATTTT.

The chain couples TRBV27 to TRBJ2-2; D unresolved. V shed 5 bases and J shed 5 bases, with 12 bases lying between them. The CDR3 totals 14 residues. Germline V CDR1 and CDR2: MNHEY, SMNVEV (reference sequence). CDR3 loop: CASSRVGSTGELFF. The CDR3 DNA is TGTGCCAGCAGTAGGGTCGGATCTACCGGGGAGCTGTTTTTT.

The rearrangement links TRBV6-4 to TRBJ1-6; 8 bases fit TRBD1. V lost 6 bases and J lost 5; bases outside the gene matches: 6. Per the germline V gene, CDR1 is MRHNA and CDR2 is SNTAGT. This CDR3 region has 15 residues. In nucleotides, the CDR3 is TGTGCCAGCAGGACAGGGGCAGGGGATAATTCACCCCTCCACTTT. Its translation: CASRTGAGDNSPLHF.